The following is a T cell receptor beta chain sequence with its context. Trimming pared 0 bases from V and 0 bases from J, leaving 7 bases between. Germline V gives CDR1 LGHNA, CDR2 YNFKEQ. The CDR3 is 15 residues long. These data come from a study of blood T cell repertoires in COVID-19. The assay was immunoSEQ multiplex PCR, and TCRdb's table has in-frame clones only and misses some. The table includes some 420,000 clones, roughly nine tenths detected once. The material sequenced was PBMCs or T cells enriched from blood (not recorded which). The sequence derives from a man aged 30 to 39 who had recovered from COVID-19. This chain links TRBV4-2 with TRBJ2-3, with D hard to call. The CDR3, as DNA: TGTGCCAGCAGCCAAGATACACCTAGCACAGATACGCAGTATTTT. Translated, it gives CASSQDTPSTDTQYF.